Below, 19 T cell receptor beta chains from the same sample are listed, as sequenced in a study of T cell clonality in common variable immunodeficiency. Repertoires were generated with immunoSEQ multiplex PCR, while TCRdb's copy carries only in-frame clones and drops some. Observed in the sample are under 25,000 clones, none of them singletons. The study's findings and limits: Common variable immunodeficiency TCR beta sequences reportedly had fewer deletions and N-nucleotide insertions.

Their antigen targets remain unknown. The sample consisted of peripheral blood mononuclear cells. The origin of the receptors is a human donor with common variable immunodeficiency.

This clone has only a few counts. The covered CDR3 bases are TGTGCCTGGAGTGTGGGTTCGGGGGTTTGGAACACTGAA. Amino acids: CAWSVGSGVWNTE. The whole CDR3 is CAWSVGSGVWNTEAFF. The V gene is TRBV30, the J gene TRBJ1-1; D is possibly TRBD1 (5 bases). Coverage ceases 3 residues before the CDR3 finishes, and the germline J gene fills in the end. The V end lost 0 bases, the J end lost 1 base, and 15 bases lay between the germline ends. The CDR3 length is 16 residues. Looked up from germline, CDR1 is GTSNPN and CDR2 is SVGIG (reference sequence).

This clone was counted a few times. Read data end 3 residues before the CDR3 end; the end is taken from the germline J gene. The chain recombines TRBV19 with TRBJ1-1; D unresolved. This CDR3 has 13 amino acids. CDR1 and CDR2 (germline): LNHDA, SQIVND (reference sequence). V lost 5 bases and J 0 bases, leaving 7 bases between the germline ends. CDR3: CASSVQLNTEAFF. Partial CDR3 DNA: TGTGCCAGTAGTGTACAGCTGAACACTGAA.

Note on this clone: The read ends 3 residues early relative to the CDR3; the germline J gene fills the gap. The J gene is TRBJ2-5, the V gene TRBV7-6, with D tentatively TRBD1 (6 bases). Germline V lookup: CDR1 SGHVS, CDR2 FNYEAQ. The length of the CDR3 is 14 residues. The V end was cut by 4 bases, the J end by 2 bases, with 11 bases between. The CDR3 DNA, read in part, is TGTGCCAGCAGCTACACAGGGATGCAAGAGACC. Amino acids: CASSYTGMQET. The entire CDR3 protein reads CASSYTGMQETQYF.

This clone has a handful of counts. CDR3 DNA (partial): TGTGCCAGCAGCTTAGTGACTAGAATTGCCGAG. Translating it yields CASSLVTRIAE. The full-length CDR3 reads as CASSLVTRIAEQYF. The J gene is TRBJ2-7, the V gene TRBV7-2; possible D gene TRBD2, 6 bases. The read ends 3 residues shy of where the CDR3 ends; the end is completed using the germline J gene. Per germline, CDR1 SGHTA and CDR2 FQGNSA. This CDR3 is built from 14 residues. Trimming cost V 1 base and J 6 bases, with 13 bases left between them.

This clone occurred a few times. Read data end 3 residues before the CDR3 end; the end is taken from the germline J gene. This chain links TRBV5-1 with TRBJ1-2; 8 bases agree with TRBD1. CDR1 and CDR2 from the germline V gene are SGHRS and YFSETQ. Trimming at V came to 4 bases and at J to 7 bases, leaving 12 bases not matched to a gene. The CDR3 contains 15 residues. The CDR3: CASSPTLTGDGGYTF. Partial CDR3 DNA: TGCGCCAGCAGCCCGACCCTGACAGGGGACGGTGGC.

A word on this clone: The read comes to an end 3 residues before the CDR3 does, leaving the germline J gene to fill in the end. The rearrangement uses TRBV7-9 and TRBJ2-2; weak D call: TRBD1 (5 bases). Per germline, CDR1 SEHNR and CDR2 FQNEAQ (reference sequence). V gave up 4 bases and J gave up 5 bases, with 11 bases separating them. This CDR3 comprises 14 residues. CDR3 sequence reads: CASSSVGQTGELFF. CDR3 DNA (partial): TGTGCCAGCAGCTCCGTCGGACAAACCGGGGAG. Supplemented by reference TRBV7-9 and TRBJ2-2, the full variable domain reads DTGVSQNPRHKITKRGQNVTFRCDPISEHNRLYWYRQTLGQGPEFLTYFQNEAQLEKSRLLSDRFSAERPKGSFSTLEIQRTEQGDSAMYLCASSSVGQTGELFFGEGSRLTVL.

Concerning this clone itself: The CDR3 end is not reached by the read, which stops 3 residues before it; the germline J gene fills it in. V gene TRBV11-2 combines with J gene TRBJ2-1, with D unresolved. This CDR3 contains 14 residues. Trimming removed 1 base at V and 2 bases at J, with 6 bases between. Germline V gene lookup returns CDR1 SGHAT and CDR2 FQNNGV. The CDR3 DNA, read in part, is TGTGCCAGCAGCTTAGGGCTAGCCTACAATGAG. The encoded protein is CASSLGLAYNE. The full CDR3 protein reads CASSLGLAYNEQFF.

As concerns this clone: The read is 3 residues too short to cover the CDR3 end, so that end is filled in from the germline J gene. V gene TRBV6-2 or TRBV6-3 combines with J gene TRBJ2-1, with 7 bases matching TRBD1. This CDR3 comprises 14 residues. J lost 7 bases, V lost 1 base, and 4 bases had no gene match. CDR1 MNHEY and CDR2 SVGEGT come from the germline V gene. CDR3 DNA, as far as it was read: TGTGCCAGCAGTTACTTCGTCAGGGGGAATGAG. Translated: CASSYFVRGNE. The entire CDR3 sequence reads CASSYFVRGNEQFF.

There are a few counts of this clone. The read gets to within 3 residues of the CDR3 end, and the germline J gene fills in the rest. The chain carries TRBV19 and TRBJ1-6, with D perhaps TRBD1 (5 bases). With 5 bases removed from V and 5 bases from J, the gap between germline ends came to 13 bases. Germline values: CDR1 LNHDA, CDR2 SQIVND (reference sequence). The CDR3 runs to 15 residues. The sequenced part of the CDR3 DNA is TGTGCCAGTAGTCCCGACAGCCTCGATAATTCACCC. Amino acid sequence: CASSPDSLDNSP. The entire CDR3 sequence reads CASSPDSLDNSPLHF.

Of note for this clone: The CDR3 end lies 3 residues beyond the end of the read and is filled in from the germline J gene. This chain joins TRBV30 and TRBJ1-4; weak D call: TRBD1 (5 bases). Germline V gives CDR1 GTSNPN, CDR2 SVGIG (reference sequence). Trimming shortened V by 2 bases and J by 3 bases, and 13 bases separated the two germline ends. The CDR3 consists of 15 residues. The part of the CDR3 DNA that was read is TGTGCCTGGAGTTTCACGACAGAGCCTAATGAAAAA. Translated: CAWSFTTEPNEK. In full, the CDR3 reads CAWSFTTEPNEKLFF.

About this clone: The read halts 3 residues ahead of the CDR3 end, with the missing end drawn from the germline J gene. V and J are TRBV2 and TRBJ2-7, with TRBD2 matching 8 bases. This CDR3 region has 14 residues. CDR1 is SNHLY, CDR2 FYNNEI, per germline. The ends lost 7 bases at V and 0 bases at J; junction bases unmatched: 5. CDR3 DNA (partial): TGTGCCAGCAAACTAGCGGTTAGCTCCTACGAG. Its protein is CASKLAVSSYE. The entire CDR3 reads CASKLAVSSYEQYF.

In regard to this clone: From the germline J gene comes the end of the CDR3, since the read stops 3 residues before it. V usage is TRBV20-1 and J usage is TRBJ2-7; the match to TRBD2 covers 7 bases. The junction had 15 bases not matched to a gene; V was cut back by 7 bases and J by 6 bases. Germline assignment: CDR1 DFQATT and CDR2 SNEGSKA (reference sequence). The CDR3 is 14 residues long. CDR3 region: CSVRGGTIAAEQYF. CDR3 bases read: TGCAGTGTAAGGGGTGGGACTATCGCCGCCGAG.

The sample holds many counts of this clone. Incomplete CDR3 DNA: TGTGCCAGCAGCTTAGCCCTCAATGAG. Translating it yields CASSLALNE. The CDR3 reads in full as CASSLALNEQFF. The gene calls are TRBV7-8 and TRBJ2-1; D unresolved. The read comes to an end 3 residues before the CDR3 does, leaving the germline J gene to fill in the end. The CDR3 length is 12 residues. Looked up from germline, CDR1 is SGHVS and CDR2 is FQNEAQ. V was clipped by 0 bases and J by 6 bases, with 3 bases between them.

This clone was found a few times. The read ends 3 residues shy of where the CDR3 ends; the end is completed using the germline J gene. The rearrangement uses TRBV18 and TRBJ2-7; tentative D call: TRBD2 (6 bases). Germline V lookup: CDR1 KGHSH, CDR2 LQKENI. The V end lost 4 bases, the J end lost 2 bases, and 12 bases lay between the germline ends. The CDR3 spans 14 residues. Partial CDR3 DNA: TGTGCCAGCTCACGAAACCCGGGGGCCTACGAG. The encoded protein is CASSRNPGAYE. The CDR3, in full, reads CASSRNPGAYEQYF.

As for this clone: The CDR3 goes on 3 residues after the read ends, and that part is filled in from the germline J gene. The chain recombines TRBV5-1 with TRBJ1-5; TRBD1 agrees at 7 bases. V lost 3 bases and J lost 4; bases outside the gene matches: 4. The length of the CDR3 is 14 residues. The germline V gene has CDR1 SGHRS and CDR2 YFSETQ. CDR3 in amino acids: CASSSTGMNQPQHF. CDR3 DNA, as far as it was read: TGCGCCAGCAGCTCGACAGGGATGAATCAGCCC.

CDR3 region: CASSTPKSPYNEQFF. CDR3 DNA (partial): TGTGCCAGTAGTACCCCCAAGAGCCCCTACAATGAG. The V and J genes are TRBV19 and TRBJ2-1; no reliable D call. The read finishes 3 residues shy of the CDR3 end, and the germline J gene is used to complete it. The germline V and J ends were trimmed by 4 bases and 2 bases, with 12 bases remaining between them. This CDR3 region has 15 residues. Germline V gene data show CDR1 as LNHDA and CDR2 as SQIVND (reference sequence).

This clone has just a few counts. The read ends 3 residues early relative to the CDR3; the germline J gene fills the gap. V gene TRBV6-2 or TRBV6-3 combines with J gene TRBJ2-5, with 7 positions matching TRBD2. Germline CDR1 reads MNHEY; CDR2 reads SVGEGT. With V trimmed by 2 bases and J by 2 bases, 2 bases remained unmatched. This CDR3 region has 14 residues. The covered CDR3 bases are TGTGCCAGCAGTTACCGGCGGGGGCAAGAGACC. Translated: CASSYRRGQET. The full CDR3 protein reads CASSYRRGQETQYF.

This clone was seen only a few times. The read falls 3 residues short of the CDR3 end, and the missing part is taken from the germline J gene. The chain recombines TRBV19 with TRBJ2-1, with D tentatively TRBD2 (7 bases). The germline CDR1 and CDR2 sequences are LNHDA and SQIVND (reference sequence). V lost 6 bases and J lost 2, with 14 bases in between. This CDR3 contains 15 residues. The CDR3 reads CASRGGGSAYNEQFF. The sequenced part of the CDR3 DNA is TGTGCCAGTAGAGGGGGGGGCTCAGCCTACAATGAG.

CDR3 region: CASSVVGEEKLFF. Incomplete CDR3 DNA: TGTGCCAGCAGTGTCGTCGGGGAGGAAAAA. V usage is TRBV7-9 and J usage is TRBJ1-4; D unclear. The read falls 3 residues short of the CDR3 end, and the missing part is taken from the germline J gene. CDR1 SEHNR and CDR2 FQNEAQ come from the germline V gene (reference sequence). V was clipped by 6 bases and J by 8 bases, with 13 bases between them. This CDR3 is built from 13 residues. Full variable domain (rest looked up from reference TRBV7-9 and TRBJ1-4): DTGVSQNPRHKITKRGQNVTFRCDPISEHNRLYWYRQTLGQGPEFLTYFQNEAQLEKSRLLSDRFSAERPKGSFSTLEIQRTEQGDSAMYLCASSVVGEEKLFFGSGTQLSVL.